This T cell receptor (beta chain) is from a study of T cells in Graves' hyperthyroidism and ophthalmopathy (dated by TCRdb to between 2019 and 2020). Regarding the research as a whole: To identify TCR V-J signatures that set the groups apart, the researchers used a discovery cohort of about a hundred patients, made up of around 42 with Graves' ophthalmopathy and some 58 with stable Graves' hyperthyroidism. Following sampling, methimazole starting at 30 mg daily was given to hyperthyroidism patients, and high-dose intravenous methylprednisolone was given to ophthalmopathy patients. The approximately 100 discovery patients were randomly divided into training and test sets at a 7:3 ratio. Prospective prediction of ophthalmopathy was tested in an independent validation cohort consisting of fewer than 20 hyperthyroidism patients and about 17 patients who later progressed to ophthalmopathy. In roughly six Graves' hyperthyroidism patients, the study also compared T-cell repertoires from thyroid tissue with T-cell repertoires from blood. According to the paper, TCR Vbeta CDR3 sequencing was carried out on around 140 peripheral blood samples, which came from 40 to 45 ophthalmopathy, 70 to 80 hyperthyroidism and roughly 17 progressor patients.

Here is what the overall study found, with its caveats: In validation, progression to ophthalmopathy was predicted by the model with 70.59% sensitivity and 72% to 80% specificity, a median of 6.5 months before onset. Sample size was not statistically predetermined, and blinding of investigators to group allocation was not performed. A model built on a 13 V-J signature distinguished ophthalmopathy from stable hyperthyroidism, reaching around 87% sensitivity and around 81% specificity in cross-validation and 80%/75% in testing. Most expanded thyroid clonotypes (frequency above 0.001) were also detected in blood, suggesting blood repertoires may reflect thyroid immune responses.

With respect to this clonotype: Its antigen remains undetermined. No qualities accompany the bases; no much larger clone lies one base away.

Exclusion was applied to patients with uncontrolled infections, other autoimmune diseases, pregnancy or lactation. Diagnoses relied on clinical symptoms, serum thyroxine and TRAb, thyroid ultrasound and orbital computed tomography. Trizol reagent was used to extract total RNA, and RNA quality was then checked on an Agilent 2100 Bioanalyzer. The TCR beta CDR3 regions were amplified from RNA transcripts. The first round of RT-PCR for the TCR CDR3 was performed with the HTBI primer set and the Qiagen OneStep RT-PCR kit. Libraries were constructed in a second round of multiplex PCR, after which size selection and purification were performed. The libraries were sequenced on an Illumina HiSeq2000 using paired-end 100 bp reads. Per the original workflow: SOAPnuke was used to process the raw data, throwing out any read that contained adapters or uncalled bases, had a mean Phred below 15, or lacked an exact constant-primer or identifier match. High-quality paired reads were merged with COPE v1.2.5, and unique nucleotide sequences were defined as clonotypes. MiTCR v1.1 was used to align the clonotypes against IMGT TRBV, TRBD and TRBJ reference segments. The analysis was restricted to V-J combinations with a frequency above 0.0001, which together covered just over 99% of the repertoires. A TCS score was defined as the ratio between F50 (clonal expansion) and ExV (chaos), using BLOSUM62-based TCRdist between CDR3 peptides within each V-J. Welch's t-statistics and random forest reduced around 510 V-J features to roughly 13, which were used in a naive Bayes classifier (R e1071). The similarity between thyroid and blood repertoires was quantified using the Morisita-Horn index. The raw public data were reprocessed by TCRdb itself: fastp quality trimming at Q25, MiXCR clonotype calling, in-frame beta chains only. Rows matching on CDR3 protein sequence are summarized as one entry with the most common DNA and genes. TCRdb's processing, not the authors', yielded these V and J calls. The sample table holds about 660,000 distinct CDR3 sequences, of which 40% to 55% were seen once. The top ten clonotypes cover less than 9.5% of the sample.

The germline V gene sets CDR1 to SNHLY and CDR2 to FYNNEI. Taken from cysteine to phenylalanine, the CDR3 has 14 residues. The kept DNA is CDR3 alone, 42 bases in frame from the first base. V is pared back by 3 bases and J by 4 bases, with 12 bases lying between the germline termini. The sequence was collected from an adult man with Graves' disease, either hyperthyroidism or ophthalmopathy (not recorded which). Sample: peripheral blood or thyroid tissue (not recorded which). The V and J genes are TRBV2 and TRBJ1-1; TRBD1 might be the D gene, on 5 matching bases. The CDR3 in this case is CASSDYRGSTEAFF. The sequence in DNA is TGTGCCAGCAGTGACTATCGGGGCTCCACTGAAGCTTTCTTT. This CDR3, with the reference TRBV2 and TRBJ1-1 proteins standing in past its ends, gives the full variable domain EPEVTQTPSHQVTQMGQEVILRCVPISNHLYFYWYRQILGQKVEFLVSFYNNEISEKSEIFDDQFSVERPDGSNFTLKIRSTKLEDSAMYFCASSDYRGSTEAFFGQGTRLTVV.